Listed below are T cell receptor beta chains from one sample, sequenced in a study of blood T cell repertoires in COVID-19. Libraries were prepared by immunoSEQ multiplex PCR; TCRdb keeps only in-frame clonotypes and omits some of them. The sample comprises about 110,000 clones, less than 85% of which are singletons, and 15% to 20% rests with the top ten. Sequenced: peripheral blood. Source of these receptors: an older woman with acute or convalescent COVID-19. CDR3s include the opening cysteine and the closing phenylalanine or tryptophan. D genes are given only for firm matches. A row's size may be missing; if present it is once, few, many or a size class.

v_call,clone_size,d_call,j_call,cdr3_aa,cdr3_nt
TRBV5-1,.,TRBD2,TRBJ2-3,CASSLVPSGSYADTQYF,TGCGCCAGCAGCTTGGTGCCTAGCGGGAGTTATGCAGATACGCAGTATTTT
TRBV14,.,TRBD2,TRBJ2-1,CASSQVGPPGPSGMVNEQFF,TGTGCCAGCAGCCAGGTAGGCCCGCCGGGGCCTAGCGGGATGGTGAATGAGCAGTTCTTC
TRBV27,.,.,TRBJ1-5,CASSTETGDQPQHF,TGTGCCAGCAGTACCGAAACAGGAGATCAGCCCCAGCATTTT
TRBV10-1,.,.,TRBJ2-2,CASSDVGENTGELFF,TGCGCCAGCAGTGACGTGGGAGAGAACACCGGGGAGCTGTTTTTT
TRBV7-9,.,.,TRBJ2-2,CASSLAGRAGELFF,TGTGCCAGCAGCTTAGCCGGGAGAGCCGGGGAGCTGTTTTTT
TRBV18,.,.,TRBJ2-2,CASSKAAVGTGELFF,TGTGCCAGCTCAAAGGCAGCGGTGGGGACCGGGGAGCTGTTTTTT
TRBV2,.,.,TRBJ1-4,CASARGSVVEKLFF,TGTGCCAGCGCTCGGGGTAGTGTAGTTGAAAAACTGTTTTTT
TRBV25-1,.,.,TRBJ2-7,CASSFTGYEQYF,TGTGCCAGCAGTTTTACGGGCTACGAGCAGTACTTC
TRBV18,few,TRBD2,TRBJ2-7,CASSGSGNYEQYF,TGTGCCAGCTCCGGCAGCGGGAACTACGAGCAGTACTTC
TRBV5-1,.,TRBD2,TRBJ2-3,CASSLRTSGSADTQYF,TGCGCCAGCAGCTTGAGGACTAGCGGGAGCGCAGATACGCAGTATTTT
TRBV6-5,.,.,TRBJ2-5,CASSRDLSSETQYF,TGTGCCAGCAGTCGGGACTTATCCTCTGAGACCCAGTACTTC
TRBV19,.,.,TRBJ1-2,CASSRLSGSETYGYTF,TGTGCCAGTAGCAGACTATCCGGCTCAGAGACTTATGGCTACACCTTC
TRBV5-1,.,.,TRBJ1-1,CASSFGRPNMNTEAFF,TGCGCCAGCAGCTTTGGGCGCCCGAACATGAACACTGAAGCTTTCTTT
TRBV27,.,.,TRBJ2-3,CATGASTDTQYF,TGTGCCACCGGAGCTAGCACAGATACGCAGTATTTT
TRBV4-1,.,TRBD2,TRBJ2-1,CASSQSSGIYNEQFF,TGCGCCAGCAGCCAGTCTAGCGGGATCTACAATGAGCAGTTCTTC
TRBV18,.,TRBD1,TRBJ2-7,CASSPSVTGIEQYF,TGTGCCAGCTCACCTTCCGTGACAGGGATCGAGCAGTACTTC
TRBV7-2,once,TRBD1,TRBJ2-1,CASSLASGTVHNEQFF,TGTGCCAGCAGCTTAGCCTCCGGGACAGTCCACAATGAGCAGTTCTTC
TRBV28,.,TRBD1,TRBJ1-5,CASSLRTGVYF,TGTGCCAGCAGTTTGAGGACAGGGGTGTATTTT
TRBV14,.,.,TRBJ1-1,CASSQGRGSKANTEAFF,TGTGCCAGCAGCCAAGGTCGGGGTTCTAAGGCGAACACTGAAGCTTTCTTT
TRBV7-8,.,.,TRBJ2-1,CASSLATGNYNEQFF,TGTGCCAGCAGCTTAGCGACTGGAAACTACAATGAGCAGTTCTTC
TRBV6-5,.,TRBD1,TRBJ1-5,CASSADRDNQPQHF,TGTGCCAGCAGCGCCGACAGGGACAATCAGCCCCAGCATTTT
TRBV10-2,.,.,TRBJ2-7,CATNPGHSYEQYF,TGCGCCACCAATCCGGGACATTCCTACGAGCAGTACTTC
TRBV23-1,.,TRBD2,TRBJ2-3,CARILSTSGRGDTQYF,TGCGCCCGAATTCTGTCTACTAGCGGGAGAGGAGATACGCAGTATTTT
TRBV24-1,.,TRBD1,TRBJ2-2,CATSDTGQVAGELFF,TGTGCCACCAGTGACACGGGACAGGTAGCCGGGGAGCTGTTTTTT
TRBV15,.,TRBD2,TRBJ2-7,CATSRVTSGDTYEQYF,TGTGCCACCAGCAGAGTCACCAGCGGGGATACCTACGAGCAGTACTTC
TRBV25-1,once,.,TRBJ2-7,CASSPRYEQYF,TGTGCCAGCAGTCCTAGATACGAGCAGTACTTC
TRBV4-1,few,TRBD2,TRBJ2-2,CASSQDRAGDTGELFF,TGCGCCAGCAGCCAAGATAGGGCGGGGGACACCGGGGAGCTGTTTTTT
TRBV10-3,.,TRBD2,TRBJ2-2,CAISETGTSGGASGELFF,TGTGCCATCAGTGAGACCGGGACTAGCGGGGGGGCGAGCGGGGAGCTGTTTTTT
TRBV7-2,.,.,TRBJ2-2,CASSLRGQNTGELFF,TGTGCCAGCAGCTTGCGCGGCCAGAACACCGGGGAGCTGTTTTTT
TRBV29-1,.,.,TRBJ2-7,CSVAGAVKYEQYF,TGCAGCGTGGCGGGGGCCGTCAAGTACGAGCAGTACTTC
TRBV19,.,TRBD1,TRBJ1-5,CASSIDGQGYQPQHF,TGTGCCAGTAGTATCGACGGACAGGGCTATCAGCCCCAGCATTTT
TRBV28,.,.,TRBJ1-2,CASSLVSEGYTF,TGTGCCAGCAGTTTAGTTAGCGAAGGCTACACCTTC
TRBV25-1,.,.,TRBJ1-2,CASSDTGIVYGYTF,TGTGCCAGCAGTGATACAGGGATTGTCTATGGCTACACCTTC
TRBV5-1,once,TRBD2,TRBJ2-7,CASRSLAGGPEEQYF,TGCGCCAGCAGATCCTTAGCGGGAGGGCCGGAAGAGCAGTACTTC
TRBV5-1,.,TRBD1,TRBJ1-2,CASSGTGGRNYGYTF,TGCGCCAGCAGCGGTACAGGGGGCAGGAACTATGGCTACACCTTC
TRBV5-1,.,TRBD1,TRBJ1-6,CASSLRGTDNSPLHF,TGCGCCAGCAGCTTGAGGGGGACAGATAATTCACCCCTCCACTTT
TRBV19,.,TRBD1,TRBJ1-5,CASSRGTGNSNQPQHF,TGTGCCAGTAGTAGGGGGACAGGGAACAGCAATCAGCCCCAGCATTTT
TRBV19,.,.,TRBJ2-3,CASSTRAGTDTQYF,TGTGCCAGTAGTACCAGGGCCGGGACAGATACGCAGTATTTT
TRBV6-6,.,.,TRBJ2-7,CASSGRRAPYEQYF,TGTGCCAGCAGTGGGCGGAGGGCACCCTACGAGCAGTACTTC
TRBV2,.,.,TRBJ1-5,CASSELSQPQHF,TGTGCCAGCAGTGAACTAAGCCAGCCCCAGCATTTT
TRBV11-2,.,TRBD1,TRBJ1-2,CASSPAWGFTGVGNYGYTF,TGTGCCAGCAGCCCCGCCTGGGGATTTACAGGGGTCGGGAACTATGGCTACACCTTC
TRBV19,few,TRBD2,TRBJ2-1,CASSILAAREQFF,TGTGCCAGTAGTATCCTAGCGGCTCGTGAGCAGTTCTTC
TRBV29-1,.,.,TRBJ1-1,CSVLSGNTEAFF,TGCAGCGTTTTGTCGGGGAACACTGAAGCTTTCTTT